Given below is one T cell receptor beta chain in context. The authors' processing: It was from reference gene primer amplification that nucleated cell counts were estimated. Sequencing was performed with immunoSEQ multiplex PCR; in TCRdb, only in-frame clones are kept and a portion is missing. V, J and clone size are taken as reported in that table, and D and trimming were inferred from the DNA itself. The sample shows 300,000 to 350,000 clones, nearly 90% of them seen only once. This entry is derived from a study of blood T cell repertoires in COVID-19. On the study more broadly: Material from acute and convalescent COVID-19 was sourced from the United States, Italy and Spain.

Each participant's cohort was designated according to participant-reported clinical history. V dropped 0 bases and J dropped 5 bases, with 13 bases sitting between them. The CDR3 is made up of 15 amino acids. Germline V gene lookup returns CDR1 GTSNPN and CDR2 SVGIG (reference sequence). Sequencing was carried out using PBMCs or T cells enriched from blood (not recorded which). This clonotype originated in a woman aged 18 to 35 with acute COVID-19. This chain connects TRBV30 to TRBJ2-2; perhaps TRBD2 as D (5 bases). The CDR3 sequence: CAWSVMVAWTGELFF. The CDR3 nucleotides are TGTGCCTGGAGTGTAATGGTAGCGTGGACCGGGGAGCTGTTTTTT.